The clone carrying this T cell receptor beta chain was found a few times. Its matching antigen is unknown. Germline CDR1 is MNHNS and CDR2 is SASEGT. The V and J ends lost 6 bases and 0 bases respectively, with 12 bases between them. This CDR3 contains 15 residues. The data originate from a study of T cell repertoires in cytomegalovirus infection. Overall study: Public TCR beta signatures provided an indication of both CMV infection and a matching HLA type. Study-wide results and caveats: Across the ex vivo response, the dominant clonotypes were HLA-C-restricted CMV-specific TCR beta clonotypes. Of the TCR beta families, the public ones yielded a cumulative frequency that identified carriers of CMV plus the relevant HLA.

TCRdb itself ran the reads through MiXCR, one entry per CDR3 protein. The table lists about 340,000 distinct CDR3 sequences, 29% of them singletons. The input for sequencing was cultured PBMCs, taken from culture after CMV antigen stimulation. The source of this sequence is a human donor in good health (CMV status not recorded). Some clones in this sample may be carry-over from other donors' samples. The V and J genes are TRBV6-1 and TRBJ2-1; the D gene is possibly TRBD1 (6 bases). CDR3 sequence (DNA): TGTGCCAGCAGCGCCGCAGGGGTCTCCTACAATGAGCAGTTCTTC. Translation: CASSAAGVSYNEQFF.